This T cell receptor (beta chain) derives from a study of control samples from healthy donors and cancer patients. The CDR3 has 16 amino acids. Deletions cut 0 bases from V and 5 bases from J, with 15 bases between. CDR1 is SGHDT and CDR2 is YYEEEE in the germline V gene. Profiling relied on immunoSEQ multiplex PCR, and the TCRdb table lists in-frame clones only, not all of them. The sample lists some 210,000 clones; over 80% were seen once. This sequence was found in a man in his thirties or forties in good health. V and J are TRBV5-6 and TRBJ1-5; D remains ambiguous. The sequencing sample was made of blood. The CDR3 sequence is CASSLGLQPRDQPQHF. CDR3 nucleotides: TGTGCCAGCAGCTTGGGCCTCCAGCCCCGGGATCAGCCCCAGCATTTT.